This T cell receptor beta chain was found in a study of cytomegalovirus exposure and HLA in healthy donors. The PCR ran on 60 Vbeta and 13 Jbeta primers. The protocol was immunoSEQ multiplex PCR, while the TCRdb copy is restricted to in-frame clones and leaves out a portion. There are some 110,000 clones in the sample; approximately 16% occur only once, and more than 0.8% lies in the top ten. This clone has only a few counts. The sample comprised PBMCs. The source is a female donor in good health and CMV-seronegative.

This chain's CDR3 is CSVDEGEETQYF. The CDR3 coding sequence is TGCAGCGTTGACGAGGGGGAAGAGACCCAGTACTTC. The V gene is TRBV29-1, the J gene TRBJ2-5; possible D gene TRBD1, 6 bases. This CDR3 contains 12 residues. V was pared by 3 bases and J by 3 bases, with 8 bases between. Germline V lookup: CDR1 SQVTM, CDR2 ANQGSEA. Based on the CDR3 plus reference TRBV29-1 and TRBJ2-5, the full variable domain is SAVISQKPSRDICQRGTSLTIQCQVDSQVTMMFWYRQQPGQSLTLIATANQGSEATYESGFVIDKFPISRPNLTFSTLTVSNMSPEDSSIYLCSVDEGEETQYFGPGTRLLVL.